Described below is a single TCR beta chain sequence and its context. Authors' processing steps: Scientists estimated how many nucleated cells there were by amplifying reference gene primers. TCRdb's copy holds only in-frame clones and misses some; the assay was immunoSEQ multiplex PCR. Clonal size and the V and J genes are those of that table, whereas D and trimming came from the DNA. Altogether 200,000 to 250,000 clones are present, about 85% being singletons, with the ten largest covering about 10%. The data were taken from a study of blood T cell repertoires in COVID-19. Looking at the study overall: PBMCs, B-cell-depleted T cells, or T cells provided the cDNA or gDNA that made up the material.

Those who participated ranged in age from roughly 18 to 90 years and resided in about two dozen US areas. In assigning cohorts, the study relied on participant-reported clinical history. This TCR derives from a man aged 25-40 years who had recovered from COVID-19. Sequenced sample: PBMCs or T cells enriched from blood (not recorded which).

This CDR3 is CASSDRQGAVEQYF. Written as DNA, the CDR3 is TGCGCCAGCAGTGACCGACAGGGGGCTGTCGAGCAGTACTTC. The rearrangement joins TRBV10-1 to TRBJ2-7; 10 bases fit TRBD1. The germline V gene has CDR1 WNHNN and CDR2 SYGVQD (reference sequence). The CDR3 covers 14 residues. Losses at the gene ends were 3 bases for V and 6 bases for J; bases not matched to a gene: 5.